The TCR beta chain described here comes from a study of PD-L1 blockade in urothelial cancer. Study information: Among blood samples, the median T cell count was some 140,000.

With 2 bases clipped from V and 15 bases from J, the junction kept 13 bases outside the gene matches. The germline CDR1 and CDR2 sequences are SGHRS and YFSETQ. The CDR3 sequence is 15 residues long. Libraries were prepared by immunoSEQ multiplex PCR; TCRdb keeps only in-frame clonotypes and omits some of them. The repertoire holds 15,000 to 20,000 clones, 87% seen once, with 5.9% in the top ten. This specimen consisted of PBMCs, obtained around atezolizumab (anti-PD-L1) treatment. The V gene is TRBV5-1, the J gene TRBJ2-1; TRBD2 matches 11 bases. The origin of this receptor is a man aged 50 to 59 with urothelial cancer. The CDR3 spells CASSLGTSGRITRFF. The CDR3 DNA sequence: TGCGCCAGCAGCTTAGGGACTAGCGGCCGGATAACACGGTTCTTC.